Presented here are 29 T cell receptor beta chains from one specimen sequenced in a study of blood T cell repertoires in COVID-19 (dated by TCRdb to about 2020). The receptor library was made with the immunoSEQ multiplex PCR assay. The source is immuneACCESS, and TCRdb retained only in-frame sequences with V and J called. Part of the clones is not carried over; for the studies checked, unresolved V genes explain less than half of this, and the remainder is unexplained. This sample has fewer than 110,000 clones in its table, and 89% of those were observed once. 4.9% of the sample rests with the top ten. The sequencing sample was made of peripheral blood. The source of these receptors is a middle-aged man with active or convalescent COVID-19.

V and J are TRBV7-8 and TRBJ1-6; 8 nucleotides agree with TRBD1. Trimming at V came to 5 bases and at J to 9 bases, leaving 12 bases not matched to a gene. Per the germline V gene, CDR1 is SGHVS and CDR2 is FQNEAQ. The CDR3 loop spans 16 amino acids. In DNA, the CDR3 is TGTGCCAGCAGCCCGCGGACAGGGACAATAAGTTCACCCCTCCACTTT. This codes for CASSPRTGTISSPLHF. Drawing the rest from reference TRBV7-8 and TRBJ1-6, the complete variable domain is GAGVSQSPRYKVAKRGQDVALRCDPISGHVSLFWYQQALGQGPEFLTYFQNEAQLDKSGLPSDRFFAERPEGSVSTLKIQRTQQEDSAVYLCASSPRTGTISSPLHFGNGTRLTVT.

The table lists this clone with a few counts. The chain uses TRBV19 and TRBJ2-5; tentatively, D is TRBD2 (6 bases). Germline CDR1 reads LNHDA; CDR2 reads SQIVND (reference sequence). Between the trimmed V and J ends, which lost 5 bases and 3 bases, there was a span of 10 bases. This CDR3 has 13 residues. CDR3 DNA: TGTGCCAGTAGTCCTCCGGGAGAAGAGACCCAGTACTTC. Translation gives CASSPPGEETQYF.

The V gene is TRBV19, the J gene TRBJ2-5, with 7 bases that match TRBD1. Per germline, CDR1 LNHDA and CDR2 SQIVND (reference sequence). Trimming took 1 base from V and 3 from J; bases not matched to a gene: 8. The CDR3 is 16 residues long. This CDR3 is CASSIVPGQTKETQYF. In DNA, the CDR3 is TGTGCCAGTAGTATAGTACCGGGACAGACAAAAGAGACCCAGTACTTC.

With regard to this clone: The junction shows a germline mismatch at one end, possibly a read error. This rearrangement joins TRBV7-7 to TRBJ2-5, with D perhaps TRBD2 (6 bases). CDR3 length: 14 amino acids. Germline-derived CDR1 and CDR2 are SSHAT and FNYEAQ (reference sequence). The CDR3 reads CASSPNSGGETQYF. The CDR3 coding sequence is TGTGCTAGCAGCCCAAATAGCGGTGGTGAGACCCAGTACTTC. Full variable domain (outside the CDR3, taken from reference TRBV7-7 and TRBJ2-5): GAGVSQSPRYKVTKRGQDVTLRCDPISSHATLYWYQQALGQGPEFLTYFNYEAQPDKSGLPSDRFSAERPEGSISTLTIQRTEQRDSAMYRCASSPNSGGETQYFGPGTRLLVL.

CDR3 region: CASSLNTNEKLFF. As DNA, the CDR3 is TGTGCCAGCAGTTTAAATACTAATGAAAAACTGTTTTTT. The genes are TRBV6-4 and TRBJ1-4, with no clear D. Trimming cost V 5 bases and J 2 bases, with 6 bases left between them. Germline values: CDR1 MRHNA, CDR2 SNTAGT. The CDR3 consists of 13 residues.

The chain uses TRBV6-6 and TRBJ1-3; no clear D. The germline gives CDR1 MNHNY, CDR2 SVGAGI (reference sequence). CDR3 length: 18 residues. V was clipped by 5 bases and J by 0 bases, with 20 bases between them. The CDR3: CASSPIGGGGSSGNTIYF. The CDR3 region has the DNA TGTGCCAGCAGTCCAATTGGAGGAGGTGGGAGCTCTGGAAACACCATATATTTT.

The CDR3 DNA follows: TGTGCCAGCAGCCTTGGACAGGGGAATGTGGGCACTGAAGCTTTCTTT. Translated: CASSLGQGNVGTEAFF. The rearrangement uses TRBV11-2 and TRBJ1-1, with TRBD1 matching 9 bases. J was trimmed by 4 bases and V by 5 bases; bases with no gene match: 11. Germline CDR1 is SGHAT and CDR2 is FQNNGV. The CDR3 is 16 amino acids.

The V and J genes are TRBV3-1 (or the pseudogene TRBV3-2) and TRBJ1-3; 10 bases fit TRBD1. This CDR3 is built from 15 residues. CDR1 is LGHDT, CDR2 YNNKEL, per germline (reference sequence). Trimming removed 4 bases from V and 4 bases from J; junction bases left unmatched: 4. The CDR3 DNA sequence: TGTGCCAGCAGCCCGGGACAGGGGCCGGGAAACACCATATATTTT. Translated, it gives CASSPGQGPGNTIYF.

The chain couples TRBV28 to TRBJ1-1; D is possibly TRBD1 (5 bases). The CDR3 has 14 residues. Trimming shortened V by 2 bases and J by 1 base, and 8 bases separated the two germline ends. Germline values: CDR1 MDHEN, CDR2 SYDVKM. The CDR3 nucleotides read TGTGCCAGCAGTTTACAGGGCCCGAACACTGAAGCTTTCTTT. It encodes CASSLQGPNTEAFF.

A single count supports this clone. V is TRBV27 and J is TRBJ2-3; 13 bases are shared with TRBD2. V lost 6 bases, J lost 4 bases, and 13 bases stayed unmatched. Germline assignment: CDR1 MNHEY and CDR2 SMNVEV (reference sequence). The CDR3 runs 18 residues. CDR3 sequence: CASSRGLAGSTQPDTQYF. CDR3 in DNA: TGTGCCAGCAGCCGGGGACTAGCGGGATCCACGCAACCAGATACGCAGTATTTT.

V gene TRBV12-3 or TRBV12-4 combines with J gene TRBJ1-4; D not certain. The length of the CDR3 is 12 residues. V lost 11 bases and J lost 8, with 15 bases in between. In nucleotides, the CDR3 is TGTGCCTCCTCCCCCGGGAGGGAAAAACTGTTTTTT. Its translation: CASSPGREKLFF.

The chain recombines TRBV28 with TRBJ2-6, with D perhaps matching TRBD1 (5 bases). Trimming shortened V by 4 bases and J by 1 base, and 14 bases separated the two germline ends. Looked up from germline, CDR1 is MDHEN and CDR2 is SYDVKM. The CDR3 totals 17 residues. CDR3 in amino acids: CASSSSLTASGANVLTF. Here the CDR3 DNA reads TGTGCCAGCAGTTCCTCCTTGACAGCTTCTGGGGCCAACGTCCTGACTTTC.

This chain uses TRBV4-3 with TRBJ1-2, with D possibly TRBD1 on 6 matching bases. Trimming stripped 3 bases from V and 4 bases from J, with 18 bases between. This CDR3 contains 16 residues. Germline CDR1 is LGHNA and CDR2 is YSLEER. CDR3 DNA: TGCGCCAGCAGCCAGGCCCGGGCAGGGGTTCTCTATGGCTACACCTTC. This encodes CASSQARAGVLYGYTF.

This chain uses TRBV7-2 with TRBJ1-5; D is unresolved. There are 15 residues in the CDR3. Germline lookup yields CDR1 SGHTA and CDR2 FQGNSA. Between the trimmed V and J ends, which lost 4 bases and 2 bases, there was a span of 12 bases. CDR3 in amino acids: CASSWELFGNQPQHF. The CDR3, as DNA: TGTGCCAGCAGCTGGGAGTTGTTTGGCAATCAGCCCCAGCATTTT.

The genes are TRBV6-5 and TRBJ2-7; D is possibly TRBD1 (6 bases). With 6 bases removed from V and 3 bases from J, the gap between germline ends came to 12 bases. The length of the CDR3 is 13 residues. Germline V gene lookup returns CDR1 MNHEY and CDR2 SVGAGI. CDR3: CASRQGSIYEQYF. In nucleotides, the CDR3 is TGTGCCAGCAGACAGGGATCCATCTACGAGCAGTACTTC.

The V call is TRBV10-3, the J call TRBJ2-3, with 8 bases aligning to TRBD1. CDR3 length: 16 residues. CDR1 and CDR2 (germline): ENHRY, SYGVKD. The junction had 13 bases not matched to a gene; V was cut back by 6 bases and J by 5 bases. The CDR3 protein is CAISDPGQGNVDTQYF. As DNA, the CDR3 is TGTGCCATCAGCGACCCTGGACAGGGTAACGTAGATACGCAGTATTTT.

The chain uses TRBV12-3 or TRBV12-4 and TRBJ2-7, with a weak D call TRBD2 (5 bases). The CDR3 sequence is 13 residues long. The germline V and J ends were trimmed by 6 bases and 2 bases, with 11 bases remaining between them. The CDR3 DNA reads TGTGCCAGCAGGAGCGAGGGCCCCTACGAGCAGTACTTC. Protein sequence: CASRSEGPYEQYF.

The chain carries TRBV5-1 and TRBJ2-5; TRBD1 matches at 7 bases. This CDR3 region has 16 residues. Germline V gene sequence: CDR1 SGHRS, CDR2 YFSETQ. V trimming: 2 bases; J trimming: 3 bases; junction bases outside the gene matches: 10. The CDR3 loop is CASSFGTLTGKETQYF. CDR3 bases: TGCGCCAGCAGCTTCGGGACACTGACAGGGAAAGAGACCCAGTACTTC.

The V call is TRBV18, the J call TRBJ1-4; D is perhaps TRBD1 (6 bases). Germline V CDR1 and CDR2: KGHSH, LQKENI. CDR3 length: 18 amino acids. V dropped 4 bases and J dropped 0 bases, with 18 bases sitting between them. The DNA of the CDR3 is TGTGCCAGCTCACTCCTAACCAGACAGGTTGCAACTAATGAAAAACTGTTTTTT. Amino acid sequence: CASSLLTRQVATNEKLFF.

The chain is built from TRBV6-2 or TRBV6-3 and TRBJ2-7, with TRBD2 identical over 13 bases. Per germline, CDR1 MNHEY and CDR2 SVGEGT. With V trimmed by 5 bases and J by 2 bases, 3 bases remained unmatched. This CDR3 region has 15 residues. Here the CDR3 reads CASSRGLAGTYEQYF. CDR3 sequence (DNA): TGTGCCAGCAGTAGGGGACTAGCGGGAACCTACGAGCAGTACTTC.

This sequence joins TRBV7-9 and TRBJ1-6, with 7 bases lining up with TRBD1. Losses at the gene ends were 4 bases for V and 9 bases for J; bases not matched to a gene: 3. Germline V gene sequence: CDR1 SEHNR, CDR2 FQNEAQ (reference sequence). The CDR3 is 13 residues long. CDR3 in DNA: TGTGCCAGCAGCTCCGACAGGGTTTCACCCCTCCACTTT. This codes for CASSSDRVSPLHF. Full variable domain (missing parts from reference TRBV7-9 and TRBJ1-6): DTGVSQNPRHKITKRGQNVTFRCDPISEHNRLYWYRQTLGQGPEFLTYFQNEAQLEKSRLLSDRFSAERPKGSFSTLEIQRTEQGDSAMYLCASSSDRVSPLHFGNGTRLTVT.

The V call is TRBV2, the J call TRBJ2-1; D may be TRBD2 (5 bases). CDR1 and CDR2 (germline): SNHLY, FYNNEI. With 6 bases removed from V and 10 bases from J, the gap between germline ends came to 16 bases. The CDR3 is 13 residues long. The CDR3 bases are TGTGCCAGCAGACAACTAGGCCGATTAGAGCAGTTCTTC. Translated, it gives CASRQLGRLEQFF.

This chain joins TRBV5-5 and TRBJ1-3, with D maybe TRBD1 (6 bases). The germline V and J ends were trimmed by 1 base and 4 bases, with 9 bases remaining between them. Per the germline V gene, CDR1 is SGHKS and CDR2 is YYEKEE (reference sequence). This CDR3 is built from 14 residues. CDR3 DNA sequence: TGTGCCAGCAGCTTGACAGGGTACGGAAACACCATATATTTT. Its protein is CASSLTGYGNTIYF.

The chain carries TRBV27 and TRBJ2-7, with a possible D match to TRBD2 (5 bases). V lost 6 bases to trimming and J lost 2 bases, with 8 bases between them. The CDR3 has 12 amino acids. Germline values: CDR1 MNHEY, CDR2 SMNVEV (reference sequence). The CDR3 DNA reads as TGTGCCAGCAGGGACTTAACCTACGAGCAGTACTTC. This gives the protein CASRDLTYEQYF.

The DNA of the CDR3 is TGTGCCAGCAGTGCGTCAATGCAGGGCCGTTCTTTCACTGAAGCTTTCTTT. Translated: CASSASMQGRSFTEAFF. V and J are TRBV2 and TRBJ1-1; D may be TRBD1 (5 bases). Germline CDR1 reads SNHLY; CDR2 reads FYNNEI. CDR3 length: 17 residues. Trimming removed 4 bases at V and 4 bases at J, with 22 bases between.

This clone was observed a few times. The chain uses TRBV7-8 and TRBJ2-1; no firm D call. Germline values: CDR1 SGHVS, CDR2 FQNEAQ. Trimming left V 1 base short and J 7 bases short, with 11 bases between. The CDR3 length is 14 residues. CDR3 DNA: TGTGCCAGCAGCTTAGGGGCGTGGGCGAATGAGCAGTTCTTC. Translated, it gives CASSLGAWANEQFF. Together with reference TRBV7-8 and TRBJ2-1, the CDR3 gives the full variable domain: GAGVSQSPRYKVAKRGQDVALRCDPISGHVSLFWYQQALGQGPEFLTYFQNEAQLDKSGLPSDRFFAERPEGSVSTLKIQRTQQEDSAVYLCASSLGAWANEQFFGPGTRLTVL.

The rearrangement uses TRBV5-1 and TRBJ2-5, with TRBD2 matching over 14 bases. V was pared by 4 bases and J by 1 base, with 3 bases of the junction left unmatched. Germline CDR1 reads SGHRS; CDR2 reads YFSETQ. The CDR3 sequence is 16 residues long. CDR3 coding DNA: TGCGCCAGCAGCCTGGGACTAGCGGGAGTCCAAGAGACCCAGTACTTC. It specifies CASSLGLAGVQETQYF.

The J gene is TRBJ2-1, the V gene TRBV11-3; 8 bases are shared with TRBD1. The germline V gene encodes CDR1 SGHNT and CDR2 YENEEA. V dropped 4 bases and J dropped 5; count of bases not matched to a gene: 7. This CDR3 has 15 residues. The CDR3 DNA sequence: TGTGCCAGCAGCTCCCGGGACAGGTCGGACAATGAGCAGTTCTTC. It translates to CASSSRDRSDNEQFF.

The chain recombines TRBV28 with TRBJ2-3; possible D gene TRBD2, 6 bases. Germline CDR1 reads MDHEN; CDR2 reads SYDVKM. The V gene lost 3 bases and the J gene lost 2 bases, with 12 bases spanning the gap. The CDR3 loop spans 15 amino acids. The DNA for the CDR3 is TGTGCCAGCAGTTTTGCGGGGCGGACCACAGATACGCAGTATTTT. This sequence encodes CASSFAGRTTDTQYF.